Described below is a single T cell receptor (beta chain) sequence and its context. This clone appeared once. This receptor's antigen is unknown. No clone much larger than this one lies a single base away; base qualities are absent. V and J lose 0 bases and 0 bases, and a span of 7 bases separates them. The CDR3 measures 14 amino acids from cysteine to phenylalanine. The CDR3 DNA has 42 bases and is translated from base 1. CDR1 SGDLS and CDR2 YYNGEE are derived from the germline V gene. The data derive from a study of long-term antiretroviral therapy in people with HIV (dated 2022 in TCRdb). Context from the whole study: The earliest samples were collected about a decade before the 2015 WHO recommendation for immediate ART, when ART was typically delayed until CD4 counts fell. About 35% of the 30 participants with HIV were female. A retrospective serial study tested whether changes in peripheral blood TRB repertoire composition and diversity were associated with ART initiation and durable HIV suppression. No cross-contamination during QIAcube processing was shown when test extractions of a monoclonal T-cell line were performed alongside about 30 polyclonal samples. The cohort contributed over 150 cryopreserved PBMC samples from 25 to 35 adults with confirmed HIV infection, collected serially over a mean of about 6 years (range 1-12). The full study reports these points: Because PBMC availability was limited, only the TCR beta chain was sequenced, with no alpha chain pairing. Starting ART was linked to a significant rise in TRB diversity, yet even after long-term ART the diversity remained significantly lower than in transplant donor controls. Inferences about post-ART repertoire changes were limited because no data were available on ART adherence, viral resistance or therapy changes. HIV repertoires had narrower CDR3 length ranges than controls, and the network structure suggested an antigen-experienced repertoire that shifted only slightly toward naive after ART. The samples span the years 2004 to 2017, and the ART regimens used may be less effective than current regimens. Because pre-ART samples had limited cell numbers, profiling was done on unsorted PBMC rather than on sorted CD4+ and CD8+ T cells. The repertoire was dominated across all time points by expanded TRB clones identified before ART initiation, although this dominance was seen to fluctuate and to decrease in many PLHIV after ART.

The immunoSEQ hsTCRB v3.0 assay was used at survey level resolution to sequence the TRB variable region. TRB sequencing targeted a depth of 40,000-50,000 T-cell genomes per sample. TRB libraries were pooled and sequenced on an Illumina MiSeq using a v3 150-cycle kit. The original pipeline was this. Repertoire analysis was run in R within a reproducible Nextflow workflow that covered QC, data transformation and analysis. LymphoSeq2, an R package for exploring AIRR-Seq data, was used to implement the custom analyses. A few samples that yielded fewer than 5000 total TRB sequences were excluded, so that approximately 200 HIV repertoires were analyzed. Among the 170 to 200 HIV repertoires that were kept, 59 were collected before ART initiation and roughly 130 were collected after ART initiation. Repertoires were downsampled to 5000 TRB nucleotide sequences, and summary statistics were averaged over 100 downsampling iterations. The analysis kept only TRB sequences whose CDR3 regions were at least seven amino acids long. Diversity was assessed using a clonality score derived from Shannon entropy and using the Gini coefficient. In repertoire networks, the top 5000 CDR3 amino acid sequences were linked whenever an edit distance of one separated two sequences. For TRB CDR3 amino acid sequences, antigen specificity groups and MHC restriction were predicted with GLIPH2. Known CMV, EBV, HIV or tissue antigen associations were flagged by matching CDR3 amino acid sequences against VDJdb and McPAS-TCR. Pre-ART, post-ART and control groups were compared with Wilcoxon signed-rank tests and Holm-Bonferroni correction. The table was pulled from immuneACCESS by TCRdb, which kept in-frame rearrangements only. Such tables lose some clones; where checked, under half of the loss comes from unresolved V genes, and the rest has no known cause. The V and J calls and clone size come from that table; D and trimming were worked out from the DNA. The sample has 9,500 to 15,000 clones on record, 75% to 85% of them singletons. 15% to 20% of the sample is held by the ten biggest clonotypes.

Participants were included only if at least one PBMC sample before ART initiation and at least two post-ART samples were available. All participants with HIV were treated in the United States of America. Cryopreserved samples of about 0.9-11 million PBMC were thawed and washed before DNA extraction. At the time of the earliest PBMC sample, participants with HIV were aged between 23 and 54 years. Per participant, PBMC samples came from 1-4 timepoints prior to ART initiation and 2-8 timepoints following ART initiation, for a median of 7 samples. Serial HIV viral load, CD4+ T-cell count, ART history and demographic data were obtained for every participant. Genomic DNA was extracted from unsorted PBMC with a Qiagen kit on a QIAcube, processed in batches of 12 samples.

This TCR came from a man in his forties or fifties with HIV. The material sequenced was unsorted PBMCs, taken 3.4 years after starting antiretroviral therapy. The V gene is TRBV9 and the J gene is TRBJ2-7, with no reliable assignment of the D segment. The encoded CDR3 is CASSVDPLSYEQYF. The nucleotide sequence is TGTGCCAGCAGCGTAGACCCCCTCTCCTACGAGCAGTACTTC.